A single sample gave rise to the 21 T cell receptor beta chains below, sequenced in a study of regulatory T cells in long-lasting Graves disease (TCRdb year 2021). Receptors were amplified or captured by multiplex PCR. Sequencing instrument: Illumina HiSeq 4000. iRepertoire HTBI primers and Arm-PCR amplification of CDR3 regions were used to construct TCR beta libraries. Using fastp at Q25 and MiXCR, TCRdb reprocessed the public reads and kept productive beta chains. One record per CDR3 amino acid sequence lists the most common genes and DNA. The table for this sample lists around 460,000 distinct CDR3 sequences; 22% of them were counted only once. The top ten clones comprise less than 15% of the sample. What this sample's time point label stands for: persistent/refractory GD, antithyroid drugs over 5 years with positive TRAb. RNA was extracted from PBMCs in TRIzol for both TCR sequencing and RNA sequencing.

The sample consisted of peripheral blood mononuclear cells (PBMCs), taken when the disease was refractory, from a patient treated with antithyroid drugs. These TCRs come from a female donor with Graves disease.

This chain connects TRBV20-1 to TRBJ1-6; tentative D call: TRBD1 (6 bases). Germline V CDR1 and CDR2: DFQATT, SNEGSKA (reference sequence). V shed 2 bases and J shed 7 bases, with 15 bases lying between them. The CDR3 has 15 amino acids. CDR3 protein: CSARPSQGYNSPLHF. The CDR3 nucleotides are TGCAGTGCTAGACCCTCACAGGGATACAATTCACCCCTCCACTTT.

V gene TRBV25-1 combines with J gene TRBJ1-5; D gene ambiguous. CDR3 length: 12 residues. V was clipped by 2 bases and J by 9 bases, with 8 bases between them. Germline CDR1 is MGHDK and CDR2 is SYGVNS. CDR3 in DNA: TGTGCCAGCAGTGAAACGCTTGGGCCCCAGCATTTT. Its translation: CASSETLGPQHF.

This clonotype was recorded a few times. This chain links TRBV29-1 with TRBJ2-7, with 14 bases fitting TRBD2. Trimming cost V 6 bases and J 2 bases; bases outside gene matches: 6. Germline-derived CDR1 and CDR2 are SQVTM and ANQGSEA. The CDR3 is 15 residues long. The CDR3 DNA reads TGCAGCGTGATAGGGACTAGCGGGGGAGCCTACGAGCAGTACTTC. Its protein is CSVIGTSGGAYEQYF.

The CDR3 region has the DNA TGCGCCAGCAGTCTAAGGGGACAGGGGACGACCGGGGAGCTGTTTTTT. Its protein product is CASSLRGQGTTGELFF. This chain joins TRBV5-1 and TRBJ2-2; 10 bases are shared with TRBD1. Germline V gives CDR1 SGHRS, CDR2 YFSETQ. This CDR3 has 16 amino acids. The V segment lost 5 bases and the J segment 5 bases; nucleotides outside the gene matches: 9.

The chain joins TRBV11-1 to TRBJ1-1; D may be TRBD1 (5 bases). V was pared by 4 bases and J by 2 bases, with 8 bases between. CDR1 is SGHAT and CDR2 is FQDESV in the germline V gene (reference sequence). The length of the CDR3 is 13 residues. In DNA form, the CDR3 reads TGTGCCAGCAGCTGGGGGTATAACACTGAAGCTTTCTTT. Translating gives CASSWGYNTEAFF.

As DNA, the CDR3 is TGTGCCAGCAGTTTCATCGCGGGAGGAGAGACCCAGTACTTC. Protein product: CASSFIAGGETQYF. This chain joins TRBV12-3 or TRBV12-4 and TRBJ2-5, with TRBD2 matching over 8 bases. The CDR3 spans 14 residues. The trim removed 3 bases at V and 4 bases at J, leaving 4 bases unmatched.

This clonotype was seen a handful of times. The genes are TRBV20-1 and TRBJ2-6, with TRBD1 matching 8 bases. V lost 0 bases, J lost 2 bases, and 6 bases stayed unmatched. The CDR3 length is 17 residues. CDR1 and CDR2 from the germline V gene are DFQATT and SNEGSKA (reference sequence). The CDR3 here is CSARDRGRMAGANVLTF. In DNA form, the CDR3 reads TGCAGTGCTAGAGACAGGGGGCGCATGGCTGGGGCCAACGTCCTGACTTTC.

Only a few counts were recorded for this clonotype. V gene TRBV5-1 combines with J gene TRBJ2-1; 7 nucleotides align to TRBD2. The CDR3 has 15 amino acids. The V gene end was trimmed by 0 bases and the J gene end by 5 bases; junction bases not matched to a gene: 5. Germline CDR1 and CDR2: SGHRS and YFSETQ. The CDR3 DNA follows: TGCGCCAGCAGCTTGGGGGGGGGGACCCACAATGAGCAGTTCTTC. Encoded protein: CASSLGGGTHNEQFF.

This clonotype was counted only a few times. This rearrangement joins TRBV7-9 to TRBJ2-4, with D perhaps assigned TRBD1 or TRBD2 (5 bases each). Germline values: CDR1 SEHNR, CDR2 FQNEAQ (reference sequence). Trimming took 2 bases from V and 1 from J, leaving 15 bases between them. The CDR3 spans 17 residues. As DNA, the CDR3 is TGTGCCAGCAGCTTAACTGGTTTGGGGGATGCCAAAAACATTCAGTACTTC. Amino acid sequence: CASSLTGLGDAKNIQYF.

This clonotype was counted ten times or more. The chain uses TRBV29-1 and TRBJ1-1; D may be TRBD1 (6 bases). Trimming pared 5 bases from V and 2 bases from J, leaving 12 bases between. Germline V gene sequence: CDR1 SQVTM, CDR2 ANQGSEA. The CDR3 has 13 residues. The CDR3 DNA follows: TGCAGCGTTCGAGGACAGACAAACACTGAAGCTTTCTTT. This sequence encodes CSVRGQTNTEAFF.

CDR3 amino acids: CASSRTSGTGELFF. CDR3 coding DNA: TGTGCCAGTAGCCGGACTAGCGGCACCGGGGAGCTGTTTTTT. This chain connects TRBV19 to TRBJ2-2; 10 bases agree with TRBD2. CDR1 is LNHDA and CDR2 is SQIVND in the germline V gene (reference sequence). The CDR3 totals 14 residues. J gave up 4 bases and V 6 bases, and 2 bases lay outside the gene matches.

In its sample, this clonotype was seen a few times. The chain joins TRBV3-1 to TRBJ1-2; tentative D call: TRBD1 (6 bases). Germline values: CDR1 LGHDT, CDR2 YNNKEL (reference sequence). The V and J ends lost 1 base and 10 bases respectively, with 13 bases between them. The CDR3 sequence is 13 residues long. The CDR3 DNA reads TGTGCCAGCAGCCAAGCCTCCGGACAGACCTACACCTTC. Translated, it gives CASSQASGQTYTF.

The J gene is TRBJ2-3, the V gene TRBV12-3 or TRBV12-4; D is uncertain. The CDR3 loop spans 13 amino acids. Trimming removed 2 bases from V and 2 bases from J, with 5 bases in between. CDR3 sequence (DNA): TGTGCCAGCAGTTTACAGACCACAGATACGCAGTATTTT. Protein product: CASSLQTTDTQYF.

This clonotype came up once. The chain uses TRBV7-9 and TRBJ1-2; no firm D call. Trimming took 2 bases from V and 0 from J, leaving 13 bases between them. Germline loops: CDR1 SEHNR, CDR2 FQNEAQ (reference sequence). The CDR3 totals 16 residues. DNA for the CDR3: TGTGCCAGCAGCTTAAACTGGGTCGGTACTAACTATGGCTACACCTTC. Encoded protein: CASSLNWVGTNYGYTF.

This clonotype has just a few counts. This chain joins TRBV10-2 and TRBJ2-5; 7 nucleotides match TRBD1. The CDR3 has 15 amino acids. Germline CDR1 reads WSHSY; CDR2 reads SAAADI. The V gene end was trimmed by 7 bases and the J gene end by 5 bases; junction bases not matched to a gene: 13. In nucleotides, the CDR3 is TGCGCCAGCACCGATACGACCTTCAGGGGGGAGACCCAGTACTTC. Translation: CASTDTTFRGETQYF.

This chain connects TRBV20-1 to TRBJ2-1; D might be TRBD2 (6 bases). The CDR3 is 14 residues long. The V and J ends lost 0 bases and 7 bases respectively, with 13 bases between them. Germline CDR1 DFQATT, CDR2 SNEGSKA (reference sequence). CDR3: CSARDPLARNEQFF. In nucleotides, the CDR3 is TGCAGTGCTAGAGATCCCCTAGCGAGGAATGAGCAGTTCTTC.

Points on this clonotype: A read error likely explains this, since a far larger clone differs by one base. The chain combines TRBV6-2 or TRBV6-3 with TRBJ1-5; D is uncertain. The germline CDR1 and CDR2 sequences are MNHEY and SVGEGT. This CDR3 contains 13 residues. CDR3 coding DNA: TGTGCCAGCAGTTACTCAAGCAATCGGCCCCAGCATTTT. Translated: CASSYSSNRPQHF.

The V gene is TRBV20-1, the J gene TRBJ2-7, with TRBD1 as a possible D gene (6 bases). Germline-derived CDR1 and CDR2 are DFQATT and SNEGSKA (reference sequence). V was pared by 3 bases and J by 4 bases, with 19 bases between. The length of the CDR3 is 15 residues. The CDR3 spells CSASSGHREIYEQYF. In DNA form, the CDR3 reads TGCAGTGCTAGCTCTGGGCACAGGGAGATTTACGAGCAGTACTTC.

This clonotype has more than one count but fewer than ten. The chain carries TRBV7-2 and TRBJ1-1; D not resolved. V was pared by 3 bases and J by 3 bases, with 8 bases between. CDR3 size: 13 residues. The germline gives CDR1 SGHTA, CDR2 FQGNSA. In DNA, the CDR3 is TGTGCCAGCAGCTTTTCAGAGGACACTGAAGCTTTCTTT. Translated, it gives CASSFSEDTEAFF.

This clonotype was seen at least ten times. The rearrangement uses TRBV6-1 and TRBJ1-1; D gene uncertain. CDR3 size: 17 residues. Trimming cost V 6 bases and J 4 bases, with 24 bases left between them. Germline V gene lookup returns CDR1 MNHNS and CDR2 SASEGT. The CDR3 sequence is CASRDVKLTLSSTEAFF. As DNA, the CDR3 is TGTGCCAGCAGAGACGTGAAGTTGACGCTTTCTTCCACTGAAGCTTTCTTT.

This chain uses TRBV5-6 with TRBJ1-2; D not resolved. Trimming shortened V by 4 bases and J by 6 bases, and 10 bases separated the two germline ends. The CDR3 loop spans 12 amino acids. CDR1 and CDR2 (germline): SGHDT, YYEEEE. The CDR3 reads CASSQPPDGYTF. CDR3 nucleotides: TGTGCCAGCAGCCAACCGCCAGATGGCTACACCTTC.